These 3 T cell receptor beta chains share one sample of origin, sequenced in a study of blood T cell repertoires in COVID-19 (dated by TCRdb to 2020 to 2022). Library prep was done by the immunoSEQ multiplex PCR assay. Sourced from immuneACCESS, this table was stored by TCRdb with only in-frame sequences that have V and J called. A share of the clones is absent; for the studies checked, an unresolved V gene accounts for under half, and the remainder has no known explanation. The sample yields about 350,000 clones; about 88% were counted once. The leading ten clones occupy approximately 1% of the sample. Material: PBMCs or T cells enriched from blood (not recorded which). The receptor set was obtained from a woman aged 25-40 years who had been exposed to COVID-19.

The chain's CDR3 is CASSLDRANEKLFF. The CDR3 bases are TGTGCCAGCAGCCTAGACAGGGCTAATGAAAAACTGTTTTTT. The genes are TRBV7-2 and TRBJ1-4; 7 positions match TRBD1. This CDR3 is 14 amino acids long. CDR1 is SGHTA, CDR2 FQGNSA, per germline. V gave up 5 bases and J gave up 3 bases; unmatched junction bases: 3.

This chain links TRBV5-6 with TRBJ1-2; D not resolved. The ends were cut back, 4 bases at V and 3 bases at J, with 19 bases in the middle. Germline loops: CDR1 SGHDT, CDR2 YYEEEE. The CDR3 contains 16 residues. For the CDR3, the DNA is TGTGCCAGCAGCCCAACAGTCGGCAGCACCCACTATGGCTACACCTTC. Its protein product is CASSPTVGSTHYGYTF.

This chain uses TRBV18 with TRBJ2-1; a weak D match, TRBD1 (5 bases). Trimming stripped 1 base from V and 3 bases from J, with 16 bases between. CDR1 is KGHSH and CDR2 is LQKENI in the germline V gene. CDR3 length: 17 amino acids. This CDR3 reads CASSPLLETASYNEQFF. CDR3 coding DNA: TGTGCCAGCTCACCACTATTAGAGACAGCAAGCTACAATGAGCAGTTCTTC.